This TCR beta chain stems from a study of cytomegalovirus exposure and HLA in healthy donors. Regarding the study as a whole: In a later analysis, approximately 15,000 TCR beta sequences were associated with HLA alleles at 0.05 false discovery rate.

Vbeta (60) and Jbeta (13) primers were used in the PCR. The protocol was immunoSEQ multiplex PCR, while the TCRdb copy is restricted to in-frame clones and leaves out a portion. The top ten hold under 2% of the sample, which has 200,000 or so clones, roughly 85% seen once. A remark on this clone: The antigen is undetermined.

Germline V gene lookup returns CDR1 ENHRY and CDR2 SYGVKD. CDR3 length equals 18 residues. J gave up 3 bases and V 3 bases, and 5 bases lay outside the gene matches. The chain carries TRBV10-3 and TRBJ2-1; 16 nucleotides agree with TRBD2. What was sequenced was PBMCs. This receptor was obtained from a man between 18 and 35 years old in good health and CMV-seronegative. Here the CDR3 reads CAISDGTSGRAVYNEQFF. CDR3 in DNA: TGTGCCATCAGTGATGGGACTAGCGGGAGGGCCGTCTACAATGAGCAGTTCTTC.